A single T cell receptor (beta chain) is shown here with its context. Antigen unknown. Unique molecular identifiers were carried by the TCR beta cDNA libraries. Yield was 450,000 to 650,000 cDNA molecules from 1 to 10 million T cells. MiXCR, run by TCRdb on the PCR reads, gives a single entry per CDR3 protein. This table has about half a million distinct CDR3 sequences, 34% appearing once. Germline loops: CDR1 SGHDN, CDR2 FVKESK. CDR3 length: 14 residues. The V gene lost 4 bases and the J gene lost 6 bases, with 14 bases spanning the gap. The data originate from a study of post-analysis software for immune sequencing data. Turning to the study itself: Disease courses included relapsing-remitting, secondary progressive and progressive-relapsing multiple sclerosis. The study's findings and limits: Controls had significantly higher normalized Chao1 diversity than multiple sclerosis patients. There were roughly 5 TRBV segments more frequent in patients than controls, and TRBV5-6, TRBV5-1 and TRBV20-1 were among them. The F measure placed samples prepared in the same batch into strongly shared clusters.

Sequencing was carried out using blood. V gene TRBV14 combines with J gene TRBJ2-3; TRBD2 might be the D (5 bases). The clonotype originates from a girl under 18 with multiple sclerosis. In DNA form, the CDR3 reads TGTGCCAGCAGCCTCGACTACCTCTCCGATACGCAGTATTTT. Encoded protein: CASSLDYLSDTQYF. The full variable domain, with the rest looked up from reference TRBV14 and TRBJ2-3, is EAGVTQFPSHSVIEKGQTVTLRCDPISGHDNLYWYRRVMGKEIKFLLHFVKESKQDESGMPNNRFLAERTGGTYSTLKVQPAELEDSGVYFCASSLDYLSDTQYFGPGTRLTVL.